What follows is one T cell receptor beta chain and its context. In germline, CDR1 is LGHNA, CDR2 YNFKEQ. Losses at the gene ends were 1 base for V and 5 bases for J; bases not matched to a gene: 8. This CDR3 spans 16 amino acids. This entry belongs to a study of blood T cell repertoires in COVID-19. Background on the study: Sources were T cells, B-cell-depleted T cells, or PBMCs; the material itself was cDNA or gDNA.

In the authors' methods: Reference gene primer amplification gave nucleated cell count estimates. The assay was immunoSEQ multiplex PCR, and TCRdb's table has in-frame clones only and misses some. V, J and clone size are taken as reported in that table, and D and trimming were inferred from the DNA itself. Of roughly 260,000 clones in the sample, about 88% were seen once. The chain is built from TRBV4-2 and TRBJ2-5; 9 nucleotides line up with TRBD2. Sample: peripheral blood. The receptor was derived from a man between 60 and 70 years old who had recovered from COVID-19. CDR3 in DNA: TGTGCCAGCAGCCAAGGGTTAGCGGGGGCGAGGGAGACCCAGTACTTC. It is translated as CASSQGLAGARETQYF.